The 24 T cell receptor beta chains given below trace back to one sample, sequenced in a study of OX40 agonist ivuxolimab in advanced cancers. Clones were sequenced by immunoSEQ multiplex PCR, and TCRdb holds only the in-frame ones, with some missing. The sample carries about 53,000 clones, around 91% recorded once. This sample comprised CD4+ or CD8+ T cells sorted from blood, obtained in a trial of the OX40 agonist ivuxolimab. Receptors originate from an adult with an advanced solid tumor such as melanoma, head and neck, liver or kidney cancer.

Notes on this clone: An end of the junction does not agree with germline; a read error may underlie this. J is TRBJ2-7 and V is TRBV5-8; D is ambiguous. Germline-derived CDR1 and CDR2 are SGHTS and YDEGEE. There are 12 residues in the CDR3. CDR3 in DNA: TGTGCCAGCAGCCGGCTGGCCGGACCCCGCATCTTC. Its translation: CASSRLAGPRIF.

This clone was detected a few times. The chain couples TRBV11-2 to TRBJ1-1, with D uncertain. The CDR3 totals 13 residues. Germline V lookup: CDR1 SGHAT, CDR2 FQNNGV. Trimming pared 3 bases from V and 9 bases from J, leaving 14 bases between. In DNA, the CDR3 is TGTGCCAGCAGCTTCAGGACTGGAGGAAAAGCTTTCTTT. The encoded protein is CASSFRTGGKAFF.

The chain recombines TRBV7-9 with TRBJ2-1; the D gene is possibly TRBD1 (8 bases). The CDR3 runs to 15 residues. V was trimmed by 5 bases and J by 7 bases, leaving 18 bases between them. Germline V lookup: CDR1 SEHNR, CDR2 FQNEAQ (reference sequence). CDR3: CASSEGQVGGNEQFF. The CDR3 coding sequence is TGTGCCAGCAGCGAGGGACAGGTCGGGGGGAATGAGCAGTTCTTC.

The chain recombines TRBV7-9 with TRBJ1-2; D gene unclear. The CDR3 covers 14 residues. V dropped 2 bases and J dropped 7 bases, with 14 bases sitting between them. The germline gives CDR1 SEHNR, CDR2 FQNEAQ (reference sequence). The CDR3 nucleotides read TGTGCCAGCAGCTTAAGCCGGTGGGGTGGTGGCTACACCTTC. Its translation: CASSLSRWGGGYTF.

The chain uses TRBV29-1 and TRBJ1-2; D is uncertain. Germline CDR1 and CDR2: SQVTM and ANQGSEA. The CDR3 consists of 13 residues. The V gene lost 4 bases and the J gene lost 2 bases, with 11 bases spanning the gap. CDR3 DNA: TGCAGCGTTGGACTCGTCAGCAACTATGGCTACACCTTC. Protein sequence: CSVGLVSNYGYTF.

This chain joins TRBV7-8 and TRBJ1-3; D is undetermined. The length of the CDR3 is 14 residues. With 4 bases removed from V and 3 bases from J, the gap between germline ends came to 10 bases. Germline assignment: CDR1 SGHVS and CDR2 FQNEAQ. DNA of the CDR3: TGTGCCAGCAGCTCAGGCGCAAGTGGAAACACCATATATTTT. Its translation: CASSSGASGNTIYF.

This clone was recorded once. The chain is built from TRBV28 and TRBJ2-1, with D unresolved. Germline V gene lookup returns CDR1 MDHEN and CDR2 SYDVKM. V was clipped by 2 bases and J by 4 bases, with 6 bases between them. The CDR3 extends over 13 amino acids. As DNA, the CDR3 is TGTGCCAGCAGTTTAGTAGCTTACAATGAGCAGTTCTTC. Protein: CASSLVAYNEQFF.

The chain joins TRBV28 to TRBJ1-5; 10 bases match TRBD1. V was pared by 6 bases and J by 6 bases, with 5 bases of the junction left unmatched. Germline CDR1 is MDHEN and CDR2 is SYDVKM. The CDR3 has 14 residues. The CDR3 region is CASRRQGAGQPQHF. Here the CDR3 DNA reads TGTGCCAGCAGGCGACAGGGGGCGGGTCAGCCCCAGCATTTT.

DNA for the CDR3: TGTGCCAGTACCCGCGGCCCCTCTGGGGCCAACGTCCTGACTTTC. Translation: CASTRGPSGANVLTF. The rearrangement joins TRBV19 to TRBJ2-6; D remains unclear. CDR3 length: 15 residues. Between the trimmed V and J ends, which lost 7 bases and 0 bases, there was a span of 10 bases. In germline, CDR1 is LNHDA, CDR2 SQIVND (reference sequence).

The chain recombines TRBV11-3 with TRBJ2-1, with 7 positions matching TRBD2. Trimming removed 0 bases from V and 8 bases from J; junction bases left unmatched: 4. Germline values: CDR1 SGHNT, CDR2 YENEEA. The CDR3 extends over 14 amino acids. The CDR3 sequence: CASSLDRGGDEQFF. CDR3 coding DNA: TGTGCCAGCAGCTTAGATAGGGGAGGGGATGAGCAGTTCTTC.

The V call is TRBV27, the J call TRBJ1-2; 8 bases fit TRBD1. This CDR3 contains 12 residues. V trimming: 3 bases; J trimming: 7 bases; junction bases outside the gene matches: 1. In germline, CDR1 is MNHEY, CDR2 SMNVEV (reference sequence). CDR3: CASSLTGVGYTF. In nucleotides, the CDR3 is TGTGCCAGCAGTTTGACAGGGGTTGGCTACACCTTC.

J is TRBJ2-1 and V is TRBV19, with TRBD2 identical over 8 bases. Looked up from germline, CDR1 is LNHDA and CDR2 is SQIVND (reference sequence). CDR3 length equals 15 residues. Trimming took 9 bases from V and 7 from J; bases not matched to a gene: 14. The CDR3: CASTGGAGVGNEQFF. The CDR3 bases are TGTGCCAGCACCGGAGGAGCGGGGGTAGGGAATGAGCAGTTCTTC.

The chain employs TRBV6-6 and TRBJ1-5, with D unclear. Trimming removed 6 bases at V and 4 bases at J, with 7 bases between. Germline V gene sequence: CDR1 MNHNY, CDR2 SVGAGI (reference sequence). The CDR3 spans 12 residues. The CDR3 sequence: CASSSWNQPQHF. In DNA form, the CDR3 reads TGTGCCAGCAGCTCCTGGAATCAGCCCCAGCATTTT.

This sequence joins TRBV5-1 and TRBJ1-1, with D possibly TRBD1 on 6 matching bases. CDR1 SGHRS and CDR2 YFSETQ come from the germline V gene. The V gene lost 2 bases and the J gene lost 5 bases, with 16 bases spanning the gap. The CDR3 has 15 amino acids. The CDR3 reads CASSFGPRGGTEAFF. Written as DNA, the CDR3 is TGCGCCAGCAGCTTCGGCCCGAGGGGGGGAACTGAAGCTTTCTTT.

V and J are TRBV7-9 and TRBJ2-3; 8 bases match TRBD1. The CDR3 consists of 14 residues. V lost 5 bases, J lost 5 bases, and 6 bases stayed unmatched. From germline, CDR1 is SEHNR and CDR2 FQNEAQ (reference sequence). CDR3 in amino acids: CASSLGQGGDTQYF. In nucleotides, the CDR3 is TGTGCCAGCAGCCTCGGACAGGGAGGAGATACGCAGTATTTT.

This clone showed up just once. The rearrangement uses TRBV28 and TRBJ1-3, with 9 bases identical to TRBD1. This CDR3 has 19 residues. After removal of 5 bases from V and 8 bases from J, the junction contained 22 bases not matched to a gene. In germline, CDR1 is MDHEN, CDR2 SYDVKM. The CDR3: CASSRGGTGIPRLSHTIYF. DNA for the CDR3: TGTGCCAGCAGTCGAGGGGGGACAGGGATCCCCCGTCTTTCTCACACCATATATTTT. The full variable domain, its missing parts supplied by reference TRBV28 and TRBJ1-3, is DVKVTQSSRYLVKRTGEKVFLECVQDMDHENMFWYRQDPGLGLRLIYFSYDVKMKEKGDIPEGYSVSREKKERFSLILESASTNQTSMYLCASSRGGTGIPRLSHTIYFGEGSWLTVV.

The chain joins TRBV7-6 to TRBJ2-3, with 14 bases identical to TRBD2. The CDR3 loop spans 17 amino acids. V shed 5 bases and J 4 bases; nucleotides not matched to a gene: 8. Germline V CDR1 and CDR2: SGHVS, FNYEAQ. CDR3 protein: CASSPGTSGRWADTQYF. As DNA, the CDR3 is TGTGCCAGCAGCCCAGGGACTAGCGGGAGATGGGCAGATACGCAGTATTTT.

This clone ranks as medium-sized (0.01 to 0.1%). This chain uses TRBV11-2 with TRBJ2-7; 7 bases map to TRBD1. The CDR3 length is 15 residues. V dropped 5 bases and J dropped 2; count of bases not matched to a gene: 9. Per germline, CDR1 SGHAT and CDR2 FQNNGV. This chain's CDR3 is CASSTLRGTAYEQYF. In nucleotides, the CDR3 is TGTGCCAGCAGCACCCTCCGAGGGACAGCCTACGAGCAGTACTTC.

The V call is TRBV19, the J call TRBJ2-3, with D possibly being TRBD1 (5 bases). Deletions cut 5 bases from V and 1 base from J, with 13 bases between. The CDR3 extends over 15 amino acids. Germline V gene sequence: CDR1 LNHDA, CDR2 SQIVND (reference sequence). The CDR3 loop reads CASSQQVIGTDTQYF. CDR3 bases: TGTGCCAGTAGTCAACAGGTGATAGGCACAGATACGCAGTATTTT.

This chain connects TRBV18 to TRBJ2-1; no clear D. The V end was cut by 3 bases, the J end by 5 bases, with 8 bases between. Germline CDR1 KGHSH, CDR2 LQKENI. The CDR3 runs 13 residues. In DNA form, the CDR3 reads TGTGCCAGCTCACCTGTTACTGACAATGAGCAGTTCTTC. It encodes CASSPVTDNEQFF.

V gene TRBV7-9 combines with J gene TRBJ2-7, with TRBD2 identical over 9 bases. Per the germline V gene, CDR1 is SEHNR and CDR2 is FQNEAQ (reference sequence). V trimming: 5 bases; J trimming: 6 bases; junction bases outside the gene matches: 8. This CDR3 contains 14 residues. The CDR3 loop reads CASSPGLAGFEQYF. CDR3 DNA: TGTGCCAGCAGCCCGGGACTAGCTGGTTTCGAGCAGTACTTC.

This clone was picked up a small number of times. DNA for the CDR3: TGTGCCAGCAGCGTAGATATGTGGGACAGCACTCTCCACTTT. Residues: CASSVDMWDSTLHF. The gene calls are TRBV9 and TRBJ1-6; 7 bases are shared with TRBD1. The CDR3 consists of 14 residues. V dropped 0 bases and J dropped 16; count of bases not matched to a gene: 10. Looked up from germline, CDR1 is SGDLS and CDR2 is YYNGEE.

The chain combines TRBV28 with TRBJ1-4; D perhaps matches TRBD1 (5 bases). The CDR3 is 13 residues long. In germline, CDR1 is MDHEN, CDR2 SYDVKM. V shed 2 bases and J shed 8 bases, with 9 bases lying between them. CDR3 DNA: TGTGCCAGCAGTTTAGAGGCAGGGGAAAAACTGTTTTTT. Encoded protein: CASSLEAGEKLFF.

The chain has TRBV4-3 and TRBJ2-7; D is uncertain. CDR3 length: 14 amino acids. With 1 base removed from V and 5 bases from J, the gap between germline ends came to 12 bases. From germline, CDR1 is LGHNA and CDR2 YSLEER. CDR3 DNA sequence: TGCGCCAGCAGCCAAGTGATTAGGAACAACGAGCAGTACTTC. Its protein product is CASSQVIRNNEQYF.